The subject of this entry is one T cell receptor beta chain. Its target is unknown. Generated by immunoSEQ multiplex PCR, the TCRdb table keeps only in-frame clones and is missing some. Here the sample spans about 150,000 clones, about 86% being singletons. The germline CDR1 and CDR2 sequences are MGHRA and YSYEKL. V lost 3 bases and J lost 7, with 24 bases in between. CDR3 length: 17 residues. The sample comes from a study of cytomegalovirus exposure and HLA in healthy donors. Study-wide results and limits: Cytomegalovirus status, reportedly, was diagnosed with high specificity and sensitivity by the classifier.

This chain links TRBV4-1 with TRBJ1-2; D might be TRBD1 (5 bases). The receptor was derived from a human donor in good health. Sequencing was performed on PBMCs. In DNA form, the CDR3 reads TGCGCCAGCAGCCATGATGTCTCTCAGGGCCGGGGAGGTGGCTACACCTTC. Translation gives CASSHDVSQGRGGGYTF.